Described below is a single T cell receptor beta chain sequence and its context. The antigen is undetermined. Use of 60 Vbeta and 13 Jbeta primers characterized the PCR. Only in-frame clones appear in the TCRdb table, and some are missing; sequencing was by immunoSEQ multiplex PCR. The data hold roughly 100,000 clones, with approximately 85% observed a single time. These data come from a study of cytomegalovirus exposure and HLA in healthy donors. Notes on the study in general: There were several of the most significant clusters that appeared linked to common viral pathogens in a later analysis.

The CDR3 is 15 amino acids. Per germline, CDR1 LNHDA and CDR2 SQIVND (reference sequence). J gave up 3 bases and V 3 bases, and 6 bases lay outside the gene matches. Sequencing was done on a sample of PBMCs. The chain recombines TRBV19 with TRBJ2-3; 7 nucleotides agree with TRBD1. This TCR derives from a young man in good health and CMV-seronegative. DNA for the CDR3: TGTGCCAGTAGTATGTACAGGGGACGAACAGATACGCAGTATTTT. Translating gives CASSMYRGRTDTQYF.